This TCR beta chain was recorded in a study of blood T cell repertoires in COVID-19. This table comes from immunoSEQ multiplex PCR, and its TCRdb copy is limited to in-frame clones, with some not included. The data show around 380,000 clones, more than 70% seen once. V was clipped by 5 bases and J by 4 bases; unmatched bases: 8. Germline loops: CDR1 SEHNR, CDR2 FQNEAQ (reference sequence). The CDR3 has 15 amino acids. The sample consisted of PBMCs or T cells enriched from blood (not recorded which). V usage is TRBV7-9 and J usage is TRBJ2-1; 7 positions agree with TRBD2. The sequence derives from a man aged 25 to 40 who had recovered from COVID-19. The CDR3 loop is CASSIQRGPYNEQFF. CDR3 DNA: TGTGCCAGCAGCATCCAGCGGGGCCCGTACAATGAGCAGTTCTTC.